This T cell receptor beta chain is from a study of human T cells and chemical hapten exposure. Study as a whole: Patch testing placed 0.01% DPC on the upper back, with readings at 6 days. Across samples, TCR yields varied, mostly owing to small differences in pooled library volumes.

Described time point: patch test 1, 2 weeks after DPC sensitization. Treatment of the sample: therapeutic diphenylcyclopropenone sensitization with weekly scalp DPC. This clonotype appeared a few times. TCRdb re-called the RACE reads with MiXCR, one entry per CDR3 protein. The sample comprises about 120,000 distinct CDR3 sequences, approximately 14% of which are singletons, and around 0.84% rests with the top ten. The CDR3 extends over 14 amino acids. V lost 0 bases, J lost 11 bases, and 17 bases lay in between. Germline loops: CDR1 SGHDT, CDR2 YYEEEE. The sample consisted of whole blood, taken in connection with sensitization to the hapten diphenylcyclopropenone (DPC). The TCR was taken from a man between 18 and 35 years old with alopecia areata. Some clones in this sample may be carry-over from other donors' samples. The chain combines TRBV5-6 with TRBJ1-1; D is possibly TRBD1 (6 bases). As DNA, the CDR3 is TGTGCCAGCAGCTTGGGGTCACAGGGTGTTTCCGCTTTCTTT. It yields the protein CASSLGSQGVSAFF. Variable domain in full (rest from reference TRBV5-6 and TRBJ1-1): DAGVTQSPTHLIKTRGQQVTLRCSPKSGHDTVSWYQQALGQGPQFIFQYYEEEERQRGNFPDRFSGHQFPNYSSELNVNALLLGDSALYLCASSLGSQGVSAFFGQGTRLTVV.